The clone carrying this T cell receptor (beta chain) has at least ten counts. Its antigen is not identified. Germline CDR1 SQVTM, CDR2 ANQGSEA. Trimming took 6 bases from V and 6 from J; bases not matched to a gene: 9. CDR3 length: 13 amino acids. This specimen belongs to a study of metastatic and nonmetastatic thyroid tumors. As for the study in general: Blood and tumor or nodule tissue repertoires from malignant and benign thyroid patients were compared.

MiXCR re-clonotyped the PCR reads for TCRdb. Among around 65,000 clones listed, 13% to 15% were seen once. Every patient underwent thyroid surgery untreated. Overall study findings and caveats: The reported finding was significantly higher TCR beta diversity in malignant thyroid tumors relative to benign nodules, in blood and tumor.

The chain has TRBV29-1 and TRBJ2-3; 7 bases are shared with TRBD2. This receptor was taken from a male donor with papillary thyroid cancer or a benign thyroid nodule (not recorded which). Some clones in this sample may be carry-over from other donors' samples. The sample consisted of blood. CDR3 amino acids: CSVPGLYSDTQYF. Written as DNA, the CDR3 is TGCAGCGTACCGGGACTATACTCGGATACGCAGTATTTT.